This passage covers 28 T cell receptor beta chains from one sample sequenced in a study of shared clonotypes between healthy human individuals. Here immunoSEQ multiplex PCR was the method, and the copy in TCRdb shows in-frame clones only, minus some. The sample has 110,000 or so clones; around 68% are singletons. Sequenced: memory CD8+ T cells sorted from blood. Subset given: CD45RO+ cells pooled with CCR7-negative TemRA cells. These receptors were collected from a woman between 25 and 40 years old in good health.

The chain carries TRBV28 and TRBJ1-1; D uncertain. Germline V gene lookup returns CDR1 MDHEN and CDR2 SYDVKM. V lost 3 bases and J lost 3, with 14 bases in between. The CDR3 loop spans 15 amino acids. In DNA form, the CDR3 reads TGTGCCAGCAGTTTGTGGTCACCTCGGGACACTGAAGCTTTCTTT. Translation gives CASSLWSPRDTEAFF.

V and J are TRBV2 and TRBJ2-3, with D unclear. With 4 bases removed from V and 1 base from J, the gap between germline ends came to 9 bases. The CDR3 length is 14 residues. Germline CDR1 and CDR2: SNHLY and FYNNEI. The CDR3 reads CASSVHSRTDTQYF. Written as DNA, the CDR3 is TGTGCCAGCAGTGTGCACAGTCGCACAGATACGCAGTATTTT.

CDR3 nucleotide sequence: TGTGCCAGCAGTTTCGTTTTTGCTAGCTCCTACAATGAGCAGTTCTTC. This encodes CASSFVFASSYNEQFF. This chain uses TRBV28 with TRBJ2-1, with D hard to call. This CDR3 spans 16 amino acids. V was trimmed by 3 bases and J by 0 bases, leaving 12 bases between them. Germline V CDR1 and CDR2: MDHEN, SYDVKM.

Points on this clone: A read error is possible here, since a much larger clone lies one base away. The identical CDR3 is also encoded by other nucleotide sequences in the sample. The chain couples TRBV6-5 to TRBJ2-3, with 8 bases lining up with TRBD1. Unmatched junction bases numbered 3, after V lost 0 bases and J lost 1 base. Germline assignment: CDR1 MNHEY and CDR2 SVGAGI. This CDR3 spans 16 amino acids. CDR3 in amino acids: CASSYSPGQGTDTQYF. The CDR3 DNA reads as TGTGCCAGCAGTTACTCCCCGGGACAGGGCACAGATACGCAGTATTTT.

The V gene is TRBV7-8, the J gene TRBJ2-1; 10 bases map to TRBD1. Germline CDR1 and CDR2: SGHVS and FQNEAQ. The V and J ends lost 5 bases and 8 bases, in that order; junction bases with no gene match: 12. The CDR3 loop spans 16 amino acids. CDR3 nucleotides: TGTGCCAGCAGCAGAACGGGACAGGGGAGCGTAGATGAGCAGTTCTTC. Translated, it gives CASSRTGQGSVDEQFF.

This sequence joins TRBV11-3 and TRBJ2-2; no reliable D call. This CDR3 has 15 amino acids. The germline gives CDR1 SGHNT, CDR2 YENEEA. V was pared by 0 bases and J by 0 bases, with 5 bases between. The CDR3: CASSLDQANTGELFF. CDR3 sequence (DNA): TGTGCCAGCAGCTTAGATCAGGCGAACACCGGGGAGCTGTTTTTT. The complete variable domain, with remaining parts taken from reference TRBV11-3 and TRBJ2-2, reads EAGVVQSPRYKIIEKKQPVAFWCNPISGHNTLYWYLQNLGQGPELLIRYENEEAVDDSQLPKDRFSAERLKGVDSTLKIQPAELGDSAVYLCASSLDQANTGELFFGEGSRLTVL.

This chain connects TRBV6-5 to TRBJ2-3, with D possibly being TRBD1 (6 bases). The CDR3 is 13 residues long. Germline CDR1 reads MNHEY; CDR2 reads SVGAGI. The ends were cut back, 5 bases at V and 6 bases at J, with 12 bases in the middle. CDR3 loop: CASSRRTADTQYF. CDR3 nucleotide sequence: TGTGCCAGCAGTCGCCGGACAGCCGATACGCAGTATTTT.

The J gene is TRBJ2-3, the V gene TRBV9, with D maybe TRBD2 (6 bases). The CDR3 loop spans 15 amino acids. CDR1 and CDR2 (germline): SGDLS, YYNGEE. Trimming took off 5 bases at V and 0 bases at J, with 13 bases between the two ends. This chain's CDR3 is CASSQGGTSTDTQYF. CDR3 DNA sequence: TGTGCCAGCAGTCAGGGCGGGACTAGCACAGATACGCAGTATTTT.

The chain links TRBV27 to TRBJ1-2; TRBD1 matches 7 bases. The ends lost 2 bases at V and 1 base at J; junction bases unmatched: 10. The germline gives CDR1 MNHEY, CDR2 SMNVEV (reference sequence). The CDR3 extends over 17 amino acids. CDR3 loop: CASSLTYPGQNNYGYTF. Here the CDR3 DNA reads TGTGCCAGCAGTTTAACGTACCCGGGACAGAATAACTATGGCTACACCTTC.

V gene TRBV10-1 combines with J gene TRBJ2-7, with TRBD2 identical over 10 bases. Germline values: CDR1 WNHNN, CDR2 SYGVQD (reference sequence). There are 15 residues in the CDR3. The V and J ends lost 6 bases and 2 bases, in that order; junction bases with no gene match: 7. The CDR3 sequence: CASSDIAGGTYEQYF. The CDR3 bases are TGCGCCAGCAGCGATATAGCGGGAGGAACCTACGAGCAGTACTTC.

The chain is built from TRBV15 and TRBJ2-3, with 12 bases lining up with TRBD1. With 0 bases clipped from V and 7 bases from J, the junction kept 5 bases outside the gene matches. Germline CDR1 LNHNV, CDR2 YYDKDF (reference sequence). The CDR3 has 16 residues. CDR3 nucleotide sequence: TGTGCCACCAGCAGAGAACCGGGACAGGGGGCAAATACGCAGTATTTT. It translates to CATSREPGQGANTQYF. The complete variable domain, with remaining parts taken from reference TRBV15 and TRBJ2-3, reads DAMVIQNPRYQVTQFGKPVTLSCSQTLNHNVMYWYQQKSSQAPKLLFHYYDKDFNNEADTPDNFQSRRPNTSFCFLDIRSPGLGDTAMYLCATSREPGQGANTQYFGPGTRLTVL.

This chain connects TRBV7-3 to TRBJ2-7; TRBD1 aligns across 8 bases. Trimming took 2 bases from V and 5 from J; bases not matched to a gene: 5. Germline V gives CDR1 SGHTA, CDR2 FQGTGA. The CDR3 loop spans 14 amino acids. The CDR3 DNA follows: TGTGCCAGCAGCTTAGGACAGGGAAGCAACGAGCAGTACTTC. The encoded protein is CASSLGQGSNEQYF.

The CDR3 sequence is CASRTGGNSNQPQHF. The CDR3 DNA sequence: TGTGCCAGCAGAACAGGGGGTAATAGCAATCAGCCCCAGCATTTT. The chain employs TRBV28 and TRBJ1-5; 8 nucleotides match TRBD1. The CDR3 covers 15 residues. The trim removed 6 bases at V and 0 bases at J, leaving 4 bases unmatched. Germline loops: CDR1 MDHEN, CDR2 SYDVKM.

The chain carries TRBV27 and TRBJ2-7; maybe TRBD2 (5 bases). Trimming removed 5 bases from V and 1 base from J, with 9 bases in between. The CDR3 covers 13 residues. CDR1 and CDR2 (germline): MNHEY, SMNVEV (reference sequence). The CDR3, as DNA: TGTGCCAGCAGTGGAGGTAAATCCTACGAGCAGTACTTC. Protein product: CASSGGKSYEQYF.

The rearrangement joins TRBV29-1 to TRBJ1-2; 7 nucleotides agree with TRBD1. The CDR3 is 15 amino acids. The ends lost 3 bases at V and 1 base at J; junction bases unmatched: 8. Germline-derived CDR1 and CDR2 are SQVTM and ANQGSEA. The CDR3 region is CSVDFPGQNNYGYTF. CDR3 nucleotide sequence: TGCAGCGTTGACTTCCCGGGACAGAATAACTATGGCTACACCTTC.

This sequence joins TRBV27 and TRBJ2-1, with D possibly matching TRBD1 (6 bases). V lost 2 bases to trimming and J lost 5 bases, with 16 bases between them. Germline CDR1 and CDR2: MNHEY and SMNVEV (reference sequence). The CDR3 runs 16 residues. Here the CDR3 reads CASSLTGWYGHNEQFF. CDR3 nucleotides: TGTGCCAGCAGTTTAACAGGGTGGTATGGGCACAATGAGCAGTTCTTC.

The rearrangement joins TRBV2 to TRBJ2-7, with 12 bases matching TRBD2. Trimming took 6 bases from V and 3 from J; bases not matched to a gene: 21. The CDR3 sequence is 20 residues long. From germline, CDR1 is SNHLY and CDR2 FYNNEI. The CDR3 sequence: CASSSDFRGWLAGGVYEQYF. CDR3 in DNA: TGTGCCAGCAGCTCAGACTTCAGGGGTTGGCTAGCGGGAGGGGTCTACGAGCAGTACTTC.

The chain joins TRBV7-9 to TRBJ2-1, with 11 positions matching TRBD2. The length of the CDR3 is 16 residues. J gave up 3 bases and V 4 bases, and 5 bases lay outside the gene matches. Germline CDR1 is SEHNR and CDR2 is FQNEAQ (reference sequence). This chain's CDR3 is CASSSTSGSGYNEQFF. The DNA of the CDR3 is TGTGCCAGCAGCTCTACTAGCGGGAGTGGCTACAATGAGCAGTTCTTC.

This chain uses TRBV6-4 with TRBJ2-7; 7 positions agree with TRBD1. CDR1 MRHNA and CDR2 SNTAGT come from the germline V gene. Trimming cost V 5 bases and J 7 bases; bases outside gene matches: 8. The CDR3 is made up of 13 amino acids. For the CDR3, the DNA is TGTGCCAGCAGTACAGGGGACGCAGGAGAGCAGTACTTC. Translated: CASSTGDAGEQYF.

J is TRBJ2-3 and V is TRBV7-6; TRBD1 agrees at 9 bases. This CDR3 has 16 amino acids. J lost 7 bases, V lost 1 base, and 9 bases had no gene match. Germline V gene lookup returns CDR1 SGHVS and CDR2 FNYEAQ. This CDR3 is CASSLVPRDRAHTQYF. The CDR3 DNA follows: TGTGCCAGCAGCTTAGTCCCCCGGGACAGGGCACATACGCAGTATTTT.

The V and J genes are TRBV19 and TRBJ1-5, with unresolved D. Germline V gene data show CDR1 as LNHDA and CDR2 as SQIVND (reference sequence). V lost 1 base to trimming and J lost 0 bases, with 7 bases between them. CDR3 length equals 15 residues. The DNA for the CDR3 is TGTGCCAGTAGTATAGCCAGTTATAGCAATCAGCCCCAGCATTTT. This gives the protein CASSIASYSNQPQHF.

Worth noting for this clone: Distinct nucleotide sequences in the sample also encode this CDR3. The chain recombines TRBV9 with TRBJ2-5, with 7 bases fitting TRBD1. The CDR3 is 14 amino acids. CDR1 and CDR2 (germline): SGDLS, YYNGEE. V lost 0 bases to trimming and J lost 3 bases; unmatched junction nucleotides: 2. CDR3 in DNA: TGTGCCAGCAGCGTAGCCGGGACAGAAGAGACCCAGTACTTC. It is translated as CASSVAGTEETQYF.

V gene TRBV27 combines with J gene TRBJ2-7; 7 bases agree with TRBD2. CDR3 size: 15 residues. Germline CDR1 is MNHEY and CDR2 is SMNVEV (reference sequence). V shed 1 base, J shed 3 bases, and the junction held 6 bases outside the gene matches. CDR3 coding DNA: TGTGCCAGCAGTTTATTTTCCGGACTAGACTACGAGCAGTACTTC. This sequence encodes CASSLFSGLDYEQYF.

The chain combines TRBV6-1 with TRBJ2-7; perhaps TRBD2 as D (5 bases). The CDR3 has 15 residues. Trimming took off 5 bases at V and 0 bases at J, with 14 bases between the two ends. The germline gives CDR1 MNHNS, CDR2 SASEGT. CDR3 nucleotides: TGTGCCAGCAGTCGACCCGTCGACTACTCCTACGAGCAGTACTTC. Its protein product is CASSRPVDYSYEQYF.

This chain connects TRBV5-8 to TRBJ2-7, with 9 bases that match TRBD1. The germline gives CDR1 SGHTS, CDR2 YDEGEE. J gave up 7 bases and V 4 bases, and 3 bases lay outside the gene matches. The CDR3 is 12 amino acids. This CDR3 reads CASSRTGVEQYF. In DNA form, the CDR3 reads TGTGCCAGCAGCCGGACAGGGGTTGAGCAGTACTTC.

This chain's CDR3 is CASSEGLASYEQYF. The CDR3 nucleotides read TGTGCCAGTAGTGAGGGACTAGCGTCCTACGAGCAGTACTTC. V and J are TRBV19 and TRBJ2-5; 10 nucleotides agree with TRBD2. The J call may be mistaken, given a closer DNA end match to TRBJ2-7. There are 14 residues in the CDR3. CDR1 and CDR2 (germline): LNHDA, SQIVND (reference sequence).

The chain couples TRBV27 to TRBJ1-5; the D gene is possibly TRBD1 (5 bases). There are 16 residues in the CDR3. From germline, CDR1 is MNHEY and CDR2 SMNVEV (reference sequence). Trimming pared 5 bases from V and 3 bases from J, leaving 17 bases between. The CDR3 here is CASSPRGGTYNQPQHF. DNA of the CDR3: TGTGCCAGCAGTCCTCGGGGCGGAACTTACAATCAGCCCCAGCATTTT.

V usage is TRBV19 and J usage is TRBJ2-1; 7 positions agree with TRBD2. Germline CDR1 and CDR2: LNHDA and SQIVND (reference sequence). The CDR3 is 17 amino acids. J gave up 1 base and V 7 bases, and 13 bases lay outside the gene matches. The DNA for the CDR3 is TGTGCCAGTACCCTTAGCGGGCCTAGAGGATCCTACAATGAGCAGTTCTTC. Amino acids: CASTLSGPRGSYNEQFF.